Listed below are T cell receptor beta chains from one sample, sequenced in a study of blood T cells in healthy people across ages. TCRdb reanalysed the 5' RACE reads using MiXCR and keeps one entry per CDR3 protein. The sample has about 730,000 distinct CDR3 sequences, more than 40% seen once; the top ten hold 20% to 25%. Sequences were obtained from blood. Receptor source: a woman between 55 and 75 years old in good health. Each CDR3 is given with its conserved first and last residue. The D gene is left open where the match is weak. Where a row states a size, it is once, few, many or the class of an expanded clone; other rows omit it.

CDR3aa: CASSLGTGTGYITDTQYF
CDR3nt: TGTGCCAGCAGCTTAGGGACCGGGACAGGGTATATCACAGATACGCAGTATTTT
abundance: -
d_gene: TRBD1
j_gene: TRBJ2-3
v_gene: TRBV7-6

CDR3aa: CASSEGYANYGYTF
CDR3nt: TGTGCCAGCAGTGAGGGGTACGCGAACTATGGCTACACCTTC
abundance: -
d_gene: -
j_gene: TRBJ1-2
v_gene: TRBV6-4

CDR3aa: CASSLAGGGSGGELFF
CDR3nt: TGTGCCAGCAGCTTAGCGGGAGGGGGCTCTGGCGGGGAGCTGTTTTTT
abundance: -
d_gene: -
j_gene: TRBJ2-2
v_gene: TRBV7-2

CDR3aa: CASSFQGMSTDTQYF
CDR3nt: TGTGCCAGCAGCTTTCAGGGGATGAGCACAGATACGCAGTATTTT
abundance: few
d_gene: -
j_gene: TRBJ2-3
v_gene: TRBV7-2

CDR3aa: CASSLGSGRVNEQFF
CDR3nt: TGTGCCAGCAGTTTGGGTAGCGGGAGGGTCAATGAGCAGTTCTTC
abundance: -
d_gene: TRBD2
j_gene: TRBJ2-1
v_gene: TRBV12-3/TRBV12-4

CDR3aa: CSVQAGGETQYF
CDR3nt: TGCAGCGTTCAGGCAGGGGGGGAGACCCAGTACTTC
abundance: many
d_gene: -
j_gene: TRBJ2-5
v_gene: TRBV29-1

CDR3aa: CSVNVGAGSPLHF
CDR3nt: TGCAGCGTTAATGTAGGGGCTGGTTCACCCCTCCACTTT
abundance: -
d_gene: -
j_gene: TRBJ1-6
v_gene: TRBV29-1

CDR3aa: CASRTGLVEKLFF
CDR3nt: TGTGCCAGCAGAACAGGGCTGGTTGAAAAACTGTTTTTT
abundance: many
d_gene: -
j_gene: TRBJ1-4
v_gene: TRBV2

CDR3aa: CASSPRGVSDEQYF
CDR3nt: TGTGCCAGCAGTCCTCGGGGGGTATCCGATGAGCAGTACTTC
abundance: once
d_gene: TRBD2
j_gene: TRBJ2-7
v_gene: TRBV6-6

CDR3aa: CASAQQGYRQETQYF
CDR3nt: TGTGCCAGCGCCCAACAAGGGTACAGGCAAGAGACCCAGTACTTC
abundance: -
d_gene: -
j_gene: TRBJ2-5
v_gene: TRBV2

CDR3aa: CATADWTGNTEAFF
CDR3nt: TGTGCCACCGCCGATTGGACGGGGAACACTGAAGCTTTCTTT
abundance: -
d_gene: -
j_gene: TRBJ1-1
v_gene: TRBV12-3/TRBV12-4

CDR3aa: CATSAQYEQYF
CDR3nt: TGTGCCACCAGTGCACAGTACGAGCAGTACTTC
abundance: -
d_gene: -
j_gene: TRBJ2-7
v_gene: TRBV24-1

CDR3aa: CASSPPSGTAGYGYTF
CDR3nt: TGTGCCAGCAGTCCCCCTTCCGGGACCGCAGGGTATGGCTACACCTTC
abundance: -
d_gene: -
j_gene: TRBJ1-2
v_gene: TRBV6-2/TRBV6-3

CDR3aa: CASSILQDTGELFF
CDR3nt: TGTGCCAGTAGTATCTTGCAGGACACCGGGGAGCTGTTTTTT
abundance: -
d_gene: -
j_gene: TRBJ2-2
v_gene: TRBV19

CDR3aa: CSARDLNYEQYF
CDR3nt: TGCAGTGCTAGAGACTTGAACTACGAGCAGTACTTC
abundance: -
d_gene: -
j_gene: TRBJ2-7
v_gene: TRBV20-1

CDR3aa: CSILTSGKPSSYNEQFF
CDR3nt: TGCAGCATCTTGACTAGCGGGAAACCGAGCTCCTACAATGAGCAGTTCTTC
abundance: -
d_gene: TRBD2
j_gene: TRBJ2-1
v_gene: TRBV29-1

CDR3aa: CSVLRTRGEQYF
CDR3nt: TGCAGCGTACTCAGGACTCGGGGCGAGCAGTACTTC
abundance: -
d_gene: -
j_gene: TRBJ2-7
v_gene: TRBV29-1

CDR3aa: CASSLAFNQPQHF
CDR3nt: TGTGCCAGCAGCTTAGCCTTCAATCAGCCCCAGCATTTT
abundance: -
d_gene: -
j_gene: TRBJ1-5
v_gene: TRBV11-1

CDR3aa: CASSLEGNSYNEQFF
CDR3nt: TGCGCCAGCAGCTTGGAGGGAAACTCCTACAATGAGCAGTTCTTC
abundance: -
d_gene: -
j_gene: TRBJ2-1
v_gene: TRBV5-1

CDR3aa: CACTSTGLSEQYF
CDR3nt: TGTGCCTGCACCTCGACAGGGTTAAGCGAGCAGTACTTC
abundance: -
d_gene: TRBD1
j_gene: TRBJ2-7
v_gene: TRBV28